This TCR beta chain was recorded in a study of tumor-infiltrating lymphocytes in primary liver carcinoma. Study summary: Subjects consisted of male and female patients aged 30 to 69 years.

The authors took blood RNA from unsorted whole blood and also extracted germline DNA. Total RNA (roughly 530 ng) served as template for TCR beta cDNA synthesis primed by a constant-region primer. Nested multiplex PCR, run for three rounds with slightly modified ARM-PCR, yielded TCR beta libraries. TCRdb recomputed calls from the multiplex PCR reads with MiXCR, one row per CDR3 protein. The sample consists of about 180,000 distinct CDR3 sequences, about 55% of them appearing once. As for this clonotype: At one boundary the junction diverges from the germline segment, which might be a read error.

Input material: peripheral blood. The TCR was taken from a man in his forties with primary liver carcinoma and hepatitis B virus infection.

As DNA, the CDR3 is TGTGCCAGCAGCTTCAAGGGACCGATGTACACTGAAGCTTTTTTT. This sequence encodes CASSFKGPMYTEAFF. The chain combines TRBV11-2 with TRBJ1-1, with a possible D match to TRBD1 (5 bases). CDR3 length: 15 residues. Germline V gene data show CDR1 as SGHAT and CDR2 as FQNNGV.